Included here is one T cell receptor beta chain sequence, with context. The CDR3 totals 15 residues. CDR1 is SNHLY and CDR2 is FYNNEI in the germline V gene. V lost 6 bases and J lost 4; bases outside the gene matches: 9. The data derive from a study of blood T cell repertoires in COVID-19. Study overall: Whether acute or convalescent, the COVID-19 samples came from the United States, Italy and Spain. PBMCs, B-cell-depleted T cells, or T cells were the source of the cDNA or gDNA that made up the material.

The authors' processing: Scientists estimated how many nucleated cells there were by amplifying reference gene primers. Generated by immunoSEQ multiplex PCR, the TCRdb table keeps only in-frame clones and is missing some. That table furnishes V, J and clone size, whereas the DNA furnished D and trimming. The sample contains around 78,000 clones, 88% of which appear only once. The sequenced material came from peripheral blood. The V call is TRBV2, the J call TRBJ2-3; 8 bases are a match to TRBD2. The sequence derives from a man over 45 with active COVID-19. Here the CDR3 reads CASRRLAWGADTQYF. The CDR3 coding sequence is TGTGCCAGCAGGAGACTAGCGTGGGGGGCAGATACGCAGTATTTT.